Below are 4 T cell receptor beta chains sequenced from a single sample in a study of blood T cells in healthy people across ages. With a J-beta primer mix and a sample-barcoded 5' primer, a second PCR ran roughly 7 to 11 cycles. From the 5' RACE reads, TCRdb called clonotypes with MiXCR, one entry per CDR3 protein. The table shows over a million distinct CDR3 sequences, with approximately 42% occurring only once. The sequencing input was blood. Receptor source: a woman aged 18-29 years in good health.

In its sample, this clonotype was seen a few times. The rearrangement joins TRBV27 to TRBJ2-7, with D maybe TRBD1 (6 bases). Between the trimmed V and J ends, which lost 2 bases and 4 bases, there was a span of 18 bases. The CDR3 sequence is 16 residues long. Per the germline V gene, CDR1 is MNHEY and CDR2 is SMNVEV (reference sequence). In DNA, the CDR3 is TGTGCCAGCAGTTTAAGGTGGGGGCCAGGTTGGTACGAGCAGTACTTC. It encodes CASSLRWGPGWYEQYF.

The chain is built from TRBV6-2 or TRBV6-3 and TRBJ1-2, with a weak D call TRBD1 (5 bases). The CDR3 has 11 residues. Germline V gene lookup returns CDR1 MNHEY and CDR2 SVGEGT. Trimming cost V 6 bases and J 12 bases, with 14 bases left between them. CDR3 bases: TGTGCCAGCAGCCTCTGGGGCGGACACACCTTC. It translates to CASSLWGGHTF.

The V gene is TRBV29-1, the J gene TRBJ1-2; 8 positions match TRBD1. This CDR3 spans 15 amino acids. Germline V gene data show CDR1 as SQVTM and CDR2 as ANQGSEA. J gave up 4 bases and V 6 bases, and 13 bases lay outside the gene matches. CDR3 sequence (DNA): TGCAGCGTCCGAGGCCCAGGGGGCGTGGGCTATGGCTACACCTTC. This translates into CSVRGPGGVGYGYTF.

This clonotype was seen a handful of times. This chain connects TRBV12-5 to TRBJ1-1; D ambiguous. Trimming took 6 bases from V and 5 from J, leaving 13 bases between them. The germline gives CDR1 LGHNT, CDR2 FRNRAP. The CDR3 covers 13 residues. CDR3 residues: CASGSRAFTEAFF. CDR3 DNA sequence: TGTGCTAGTGGGTCGAGGGCCTTTACTGAAGCTTTCTTT.